This T cell receptor beta chain was profiled in a study of tumor-infiltrating lymphocytes in primary liver carcinoma. Study-wide results and limits: Whereas tumor region pairs overlapped more, tumor-adjacent and tumor-blood pairs overlapped less. Compared with blood, tumor repertoires held significantly more in their top 250 clones.

This clonotype was picked up a small number of times. The antigen is not known. Total RNA amounting to around 530 ng was the source from which TCR beta cDNA was made with a constant-region primer. ARM-PCR was slightly modified, and three nested multiplex PCR rounds with it gave rise to the TCR beta libraries. MiXCR was run by TCRdb on the multiplex PCR reads, yielding one entry per CDR3 protein. The sample gives roughly 120,000 distinct CDR3 sequences, about two thirds of which show up once; about 8% is in the top ten. It was from about 19-30 mg of unsorted bulk tissue that RNA and DNA were co-extracted. Donors underwent surgery for histopathologically diagnosed primary liver carcinoma. Chronic HBV infection was present, with no prior treatment. The TCR comes from an older woman with primary liver carcinoma and hepatitis B virus infection. Sample: tumor-adjacent normal liver tissue.

CDR3 DNA sequence: TGTGCCATCAGTGGACTATCGAACGACTACGAGCAGTACTTC. Residues: CAISGLSNDYEQYF. The V call is TRBV10-3, the J call TRBJ2-7, with D possibly being TRBD2 (5 bases). Deletions cut 4 bases from V and 3 bases from J, with 13 bases between. The CDR3 contains 14 residues. The germline gives CDR1 ENHRY, CDR2 SYGVKD.